These 11 T cell receptor beta chains were sequenced from one sample in a study of T cells after yellow fever vaccination. TCRdb re-called the 5' RACE reads with MiXCR, one entry per CDR3 protein. The table has 110,000 or so distinct CDR3 sequences, 7.2% seen once. Source: CD4+ T cells sorted from PBMCs, taken 45 days after the first yellow fever vaccination. These receptors originate from a man between 18 and 29 years old who received the YFV17D yellow fever vaccine.

The chain carries TRBV5-6 and TRBJ1-2; 9 nucleotides align to TRBD1. This CDR3 has 14 residues. Trimming removed 4 bases from V and 4 bases from J; junction bases left unmatched: 5. Germline V gene sequence: CDR1 SGHDT, CDR2 YYEEEE. This CDR3 reads CASSGKTGGYGYTF. The CDR3 DNA sequence: TGTGCCAGCAGCGGAAAGACAGGGGGCTATGGCTACACCTTC.

This clonotype appeared a few times. V gene TRBV27 combines with J gene TRBJ2-1, with 9 bases that match TRBD2. Germline assignment: CDR1 MNHEY and CDR2 SMNVEV (reference sequence). The length of the CDR3 is 16 residues. After removal of 5 bases from V and 8 bases from J, the junction contained 13 bases not matched to a gene. The CDR3 loop is CASSPRGASGAHEQFF. Written as DNA, the CDR3 is TGTGCCAGCAGTCCAAGAGGGGCTAGCGGGGCCCATGAGCAGTTCTTC.

This clonotype was counted many times. This chain joins TRBV20-1 and TRBJ2-3; 9 positions agree with TRBD1. The CDR3 sequence is 15 residues long. V lost 5 bases and J lost 4; bases outside the gene matches: 10. The germline CDR1 and CDR2 sequences are DFQATT and SNEGSKA (reference sequence). CDR3 sequence (DNA): TGCAGTGCTTCCCGGACAGGGGTCCTCGCAGATACGCAGTATTTT. As protein: CSASRTGVLADTQYF.

This clonotype was recorded at least ten times. The V gene is TRBV5-1, the J gene TRBJ2-2; D not resolved. The CDR3 spans 16 residues. Germline CDR1 and CDR2: SGHRS and YFSETQ. Trimming left V 3 bases short and J 0 bases short, with 12 bases between. The CDR3 spells CASSSTSGANTGELFF. DNA of the CDR3: TGCGCCAGCAGCTCGACCTCTGGCGCGAACACCGGGGAGCTGTTTTTT. The full variable domain, its missing parts supplied by reference TRBV5-1 and TRBJ2-2, is KAGVTQTPRYLIKTRGQQVTLSCSPISGHRSVSWYQQTPGQGLQFLFEYFSETQRNKGNFPGRFSGRQFSNSRSEMNVSTLELGDSALYLCASSSTSGANTGELFFGEGSRLTVL.

This clonotype was seen at least ten times. The CDR3 nucleotides read TGTGCCATCAGTGAATCCTTTAAAGAGACCCAGTACTTC. Translating it yields CAISESFKETQYF. This chain links TRBV10-3 with TRBJ2-5, with unresolved D. The germline V gene has CDR1 ENHRY and CDR2 SYGVKD. This CDR3 is built from 13 residues. Trimming left V 3 bases short and J 3 bases short, with 8 bases between.

The genes are TRBV6-1 and TRBJ1-1; 7 bases match TRBD1. Germline V gene sequence: CDR1 MNHNS, CDR2 SASEGT. CDR3 size: 15 residues. V was clipped by 6 bases and J by 1 base; unmatched bases: 8. The CDR3 bases are TGTGCCAGCAGACGACAGGGTGGAGGGAACACTGAAGCTTTCTTT. Its translation: CASRRQGGGNTEAFF.

This clonotype was found many times. The DNA for the CDR3 is TGTGCCAGCAGCAAATGCCACTTAGTAGAGACTAACTATGGCTACACCTTC. Translated, it gives CASSKCHLVETNYGYTF. The V call is TRBV21-1, the J call TRBJ1-2. TRBV21-1 counts as a pseudogene. The CDR3 totals 17 residues.

V gene TRBV7-2 combines with J gene TRBJ1-1, with 9 bases fitting TRBD1. This CDR3 is 15 amino acids long. In germline, CDR1 is SGHTA, CDR2 FQGNSA. Trimming removed 4 bases from V and 7 bases from J; junction bases left unmatched: 10. The CDR3 loop reads CASSSNPGTGNEAFF. As DNA, the CDR3 is TGTGCCAGCAGCTCCAATCCCGGGACAGGGAATGAAGCTTTCTTT.

The rearrangement links TRBV25-1 to TRBJ2-2; D is ambiguous. V was shortened by 4 bases and J by 6 bases, with 12 bases between the two germline ends. Germline V gene sequence: CDR1 MGHDK, CDR2 SYGVNS. CDR3 length equals 14 residues. This CDR3 reads CASSGGSLSGELFF. CDR3 DNA: TGTGCCAGCAGTGGGGGAAGTTTGTCCGGGGAGCTGTTTTTT. Together with reference TRBV25-1 and TRBJ2-2, the CDR3 gives the full variable domain: EADIYQTPRYLVIGTGKKITLECSQTMGHDKMYWYQQDPGMELHLIHYSYGVNSTEKGDLSSESTVSRIRTEHFPLTLESARPSHTSQYLCASSGGSLSGELFFGEGSRLTVL.

This clonotype was recorded at least ten times. The genes are TRBV12-3 or TRBV12-4 and TRBJ2-1, with 9 bases fitting TRBD2. Unmatched junction bases numbered 14, after V lost 2 bases and J lost 15 bases. The CDR3 spans 15 residues. In DNA, the CDR3 is TGTGCCAGCAGTTTAATCGAGGGGTTGCGGGGGGGCCGGTTCTTC. Its translation is CASSLIEGLRGGRFF.

There are many counts of this clonotype. V usage is TRBV20-1 and J usage is TRBJ2-1, with TRBD2 identical over 8 bases. The V gene's germline CDR1 is DFQATT and CDR2 SNEGSKA (reference sequence). The V and J ends lost 4 bases and 0 bases, in that order; junction bases with no gene match: 14. The CDR3 spans 18 residues. The CDR3 loop is CSATGRASGPGSYNEQFF. In DNA form, the CDR3 reads TGCAGTGCTACCGGGAGGGCTAGCGGGCCCGGCTCCTACAATGAGCAGTTCTTC.